This TCR beta chain appears in the sequencing data of a study of cytomegalovirus exposure and HLA in healthy donors. Study results and caveats: Cytomegalovirus status was reportedly diagnosed by the classifier with high specificity and sensitivity. DRB1 had the most TCR associations and HLA-C the fewest, a later analysis found, with rates varying by HLA locus. The authors reported that TCR beta sequences could predict HLA-A and HLA-B alleles. These predictions were accurate for most subjects in the first cohort. The authors considered a cluster of highly shared sequence variants likely to be a sequencing artifact.

13 Jbeta primers and 60 Vbeta primers were used for the PCR. Measured with immunoSEQ multiplex PCR; TCRdb has only the in-frame clones, and not every one. The table records about 100,000 clones, 78% of them present only once. The CDR3 loop spans 14 amino acids. Germline CDR1 reads SGHTS; CDR2 reads YDEGEE. V shed 3 bases and J 7 bases; nucleotides not matched to a gene: 5. As for this clone: The antigen remains undetermined.

The receptor's source is a woman aged 40 to 50 in good health and CMV-seronegative. V and J are TRBV5-8 and TRBJ1-4; 8 nucleotides align to TRBD1. Input material: PBMCs. For the CDR3, the DNA is TGTGCCAGCAGCTCGGACAGGGCAAGTGAAAAACTGTTTTTT. Its protein is CASSSDRASEKLFF.